This paragraph reports one T cell receptor (beta chain). The final CDR3 position lacks the conserved phenylalanine or tryptophan, pointing to a likely read error. The limits of the CDR3 on the DNA are not certain, so only TCRdb's listed CDR3 is given. Germline lookup yields CDR1 MRHNA and CDR2 SNTAGT. From its first to its last residue, the CDR3 has 11 amino acids. The method was immunoSEQ multiplex PCR; TCRdb's version includes in-frame clones alone and lacks a portion of them. This table holds 250,000 to 350,000 clones, 90% found once. Enrolled during active infection, Seattle patients were then followed longitudinally. The data were taken from a study of blood T cell repertoires in COVID-19. Study-wide context: Acute and convalescent COVID-19 samples came from the United States, Italy and Spain. PBMCs, B-cell-depleted T cells, or T cells were the source of the cDNA or gDNA that made up the material.

This clonotype originated in a woman aged 45-65 years with COVID-19, enrolled during active disease. Sequenced: peripheral blood. This rearrangement joins TRBV6-4 to TRBJ2-7; the listed D gene, TRBD1, was not tested against the DNA. The CDR3 reads CASSEDSPLRS.